The 15 T cell receptor beta chains below come from one sample, sequenced in a study of blood T cell repertoires in COVID-19. Using immunoSEQ multiplex PCR, the repertoire was profiled, and TCRdb retains in-frame clones only, with some absent. The profile covers some 220,000 clones, with roughly four fifths appearing a single time and 3% taken by the ten largest. Material: peripheral blood. Receptor source: a woman aged 25 to 39 who had recovered from COVID-19.

The J gene is TRBJ1-2, the V gene TRBV19, with TRBD1 identical over 8 bases. Germline CDR1 reads LNHDA; CDR2 reads SQIVND (reference sequence). V gave up 7 bases and J gave up 2 bases; unmatched junction bases: 3. CDR3 length: 13 amino acids. CDR3 protein: CASTRTGNYGYTF. Written as DNA, the CDR3 is TGTGCCAGTACGCGGACAGGGAACTATGGCTACACCTTC.

V and J are TRBV12-5 and TRBJ1-1; possible D gene TRBD1, 5 bases. The germline V gene encodes CDR1 LGHNT and CDR2 FRNRAP. Trimming left V 7 bases short and J 3 bases short, with 15 bases between. This CDR3 is 14 amino acids long. The CDR3 bases are TGTGCTAGTGCCGGCGGGGGGACGGACACTGAAGCTTTCTTT. Translated: CASAGGGTDTEAFF.

This clone was observed a single time. The chain carries TRBV19 and TRBJ2-1; 8 bases line up with TRBD2. Germline CDR1 and CDR2: LNHDA and SQIVND (reference sequence). The length of the CDR3 is 13 residues. Unmatched junction bases numbered 7, after V lost 5 bases and J lost 10 bases. CDR3 region: CASSEPGTREQFF. CDR3 in DNA: TGTGCCAGTAGTGAGCCCGGGACTAGGGAGCAGTTCTTC.

J is TRBJ2-2 and V is TRBV28; 7 positions agree with TRBD2. There are 15 residues in the CDR3. The ends lost 4 bases at V and 4 bases at J; junction bases unmatched: 6. CDR1 and CDR2 from the germline V gene are MDHEN and SYDVKM. CDR3 in amino acids: CASSWGGISTGELFF. In nucleotides, the CDR3 is TGTGCCAGCAGTTGGGGAGGGATCAGCACCGGGGAGCTGTTTTTT. The complete variable domain, with remaining parts taken from reference TRBV28 and TRBJ2-2, reads DVKVTQSSRYLVKRTGEKVFLECVQDMDHENMFWYRQDPGLGLRLIYFSYDVKMKEKGDIPEGYSVSREKKERFSLILESASTNQTSMYLCASSWGGISTGELFFGEGSRLTVL.

The V and J genes are TRBV18 and TRBJ2-2; 7 bases match TRBD1. J was trimmed by 6 bases and V by 0 bases; bases with no gene match: 1. The CDR3 covers 14 residues. The V gene's germline CDR1 is KGHSH and CDR2 LQKENI. CDR3 sequence reads: CASSPPGGAGELFF. Here the CDR3 DNA reads TGTGCCAGCTCACCACCAGGGGGCGCCGGGGAGCTGTTTTTT.

The chain employs TRBV18 and TRBJ2-1; 16 bases align to TRBD2. The CDR3 length is 16 residues. CDR1 and CDR2 (germline): KGHSH, LQKENI. The V segment lost 4 bases and the J segment 7 bases; nucleotides outside the gene matches: 4. The CDR3 loop is CASSHPGLAGGNEQFF. The CDR3 nucleotides read TGTGCCAGCTCACATCCGGGACTAGCGGGAGGGAATGAGCAGTTCTTC.

The chain recombines TRBV5-1 with TRBJ2-7, with TRBD2 matching over 9 bases. The junction had 15 bases not matched to a gene; V was cut back by 3 bases and J by 2 bases. CDR1 is SGHRS, CDR2 YFSETQ, per germline. The CDR3 extends over 18 amino acids. The DNA for the CDR3 is TGCGCCAGCAGCTGGGCCGTTCTAGCGGGGCAGGATACCTACGAGCAGTACTTC. Its protein product is CASSWAVLAGQDTYEQYF.

Concerning this clone: Other DNA sequences within the sample encode an identical CDR3. V gene TRBV9 combines with J gene TRBJ2-1; 7 nucleotides line up with TRBD2. From germline, CDR1 is SGDLS and CDR2 YYNGEE. The CDR3 length is 15 residues. The J segment lost 4 bases and the V segment lost 0 bases, leaving 4 bases of the junction unmatched. The CDR3 region is CASSVVASGYNEQFF. The DNA for the CDR3 is TGTGCCAGCAGCGTAGTGGCTAGCGGATACAATGAGCAGTTCTTC.

This chain links TRBV21-1 with TRBJ1-1; the table calls TRBD1, which could not be checked here. TRBV21-1 is designated a pseudogene. The CDR3 runs 15 residues. The CDR3 sequence is CASSKVPTGITEAFF. CDR3 sequence (DNA): TGTGCCAGCAGCAAAGTACCGACAGGGATAACTGAAGCTTTCTTT.

The genes are TRBV30 and TRBJ2-1, with 9 bases identical to TRBD2. Germline CDR1 GTSNPN, CDR2 SVGIG (reference sequence). V shed 4 bases and J 5 bases; nucleotides not matched to a gene: 9. The CDR3 extends over 15 amino acids. Here the CDR3 reads CAWIIAGVVNNEQFF. CDR3 coding DNA: TGTGCCTGGATTATAGCGGGAGTGGTAAACAATGAGCAGTTCTTC.

The chain joins TRBV7-2 to TRBJ1-5, with D perhaps matching TRBD1 (5 bases). The CDR3 runs 13 residues. Per germline, CDR1 SGHTA and CDR2 FQGNSA. V dropped 5 bases and J dropped 4 bases, with 9 bases sitting between them. The CDR3 loop is CASSRQLNQPQHF. The CDR3, as DNA: TGTGCCAGCAGCCGACAGTTGAATCAGCCCCAGCATTTT.

The chain carries TRBV27 and TRBJ2-3, with D unclear. Germline-derived CDR1 and CDR2 are MNHEY and SMNVEV (reference sequence). Trimming removed 6 bases at V and 2 bases at J, with 15 bases between. CDR3 length: 15 amino acids. The CDR3 nucleotides read TGTGCCAGCAGCCCCCTCCTACCTTCCACAGATACGCAGTATTTT. Amino acid sequence: CASSPLLPSTDTQYF.

V is TRBV2 and J is TRBJ1-1, with unresolved D. Trimming removed 7 bases from V and 4 bases from J, with 10 bases in between. Germline V gene lookup returns CDR1 SNHLY and CDR2 FYNNEI. The CDR3 sequence is 12 residues long. The CDR3 loop is CASIRGGTEAFF. As DNA, the CDR3 is TGTGCCAGCATTCGGGGAGGCACTGAAGCTTTCTTT.

V is TRBV6-5 and J is TRBJ2-7; 8 bases align to TRBD1. This CDR3 is 16 amino acids long. After removal of 0 bases from V and 1 base from J, the junction contained 5 bases not matched to a gene. Germline V lookup: CDR1 MNHEY, CDR2 SVGAGI. The CDR3 loop is CASSYSDRQGSYEQYF. The CDR3 nucleotides read TGTGCCAGCAGTTACTCCGATCGACAGGGGTCCTACGAGCAGTACTTC.

This sequence joins TRBV19 and TRBJ2-7, with TRBD2 matching over 9 bases. V was pared by 0 bases and J by 7 bases, with 7 bases of the junction left unmatched. Germline V CDR1 and CDR2: LNHDA, SQIVND (reference sequence). The CDR3 extends over 15 amino acids. The CDR3, as DNA: TGTGCCAGTAGTATAGACGGGACTAGCTTGGGGGAGCAGTACTTC. As protein: CASSIDGTSLGEQYF.